These 8 T cell receptor beta chains were all obtained from the same sample, sequenced in a study of cytomegalovirus exposure and HLA in healthy donors. Use of 60 Vbeta and 13 Jbeta primers characterized the PCR. Assay used: immunoSEQ multiplex PCR; TCRdb lists only in-frame clones, some missing. The table lists some 100,000 clones, 65% to 80% of them singletons. Sequencing was performed on PBMCs. The receptors shown here come from a man between 35 and 55 years old in good health and CMV-seropositive.

The genes are TRBV28 and TRBJ1-2; 9 bases are a match to TRBD1. V trimming: 5 bases; J trimming: 1 base; junction bases outside the gene matches: 8. CDR3 size: 16 residues. Per the germline V gene, CDR1 is MDHEN and CDR2 is SYDVKM. DNA of the CDR3: TGTGCCAGCAGTCCCCACAGGGGGCAGCTTAACTATGGCTACACCTTC. Amino acid sequence: CASSPHRGQLNYGYTF.

The rearrangement joins TRBV2 to TRBJ2-7; the match to TRBD1 covers 8 bases. J was trimmed by 4 bases and V by 1 base; bases with no gene match: 12. This CDR3 is 17 amino acids long. Germline CDR1 SNHLY, CDR2 FYNNEI. The CDR3: CASSEDIVRQGSYEQYF. CDR3 nucleotide sequence: TGTGCCAGCAGTGAAGATATCGTTAGACAGGGGTCGTACGAGCAGTACTTC.

This chain joins TRBV5-5 and TRBJ2-7; a possible D gene is TRBD2 (6 bases). The germline gives CDR1 SGHKS, CDR2 YYEKEE (reference sequence). The CDR3 is 18 residues long. V lost 0 bases, J lost 1 base, and 20 bases lay in between. The CDR3 sequence is CASSLGISGRRKSYEQYF. The CDR3 region has the DNA TGTGCCAGCAGCTTGGGAATAAGTGGGAGGCGCAAATCCTACGAGCAGTACTTC. Based on the CDR3 plus reference TRBV5-5 and TRBJ2-7, the full variable domain is DAGVTQSPTHLIKTRGQQVTLRCSPISGHKSVSWYQQVLGQGPQFIFQYYEKEERGRGNFPDRFSARQFPNYSSELNVNALLLGDSALYLCASSLGISGRRKSYEQYFGPGTRLTVT.

V is TRBV4-1 and J is TRBJ1-2; 7 bases line up with TRBD1. CDR1 and CDR2 (germline): MGHRA, YSYEKL. V shed 1 base, J shed 8 bases, and the junction held 13 bases outside the gene matches. The length of the CDR3 is 16 residues. This chain's CDR3 is CASSQGVSEGADGYTF. The CDR3 nucleotides are TGCGCCAGCAGCCAAGGAGTGAGCGAGGGGGCGGACGGCTACACCTTC.

V gene TRBV5-1 combines with J gene TRBJ1-1, with D possibly being TRBD1 (6 bases). Per germline, CDR1 SGHRS and CDR2 YFSETQ. This CDR3 is 13 amino acids long. Trimming took 4 bases from V and 1 from J, leaving 8 bases between them. The CDR3 protein is CASSPTGNTEAFF. The CDR3 bases are TGCGCCAGCAGCCCGACAGGGAACACTGAAGCTTTCTTT.

This clone was picked up a small number of times. The CDR3 here is CASSQQGIPNEKLFF. The CDR3 DNA sequence: TGTGCCAGCAGCCAACAGGGAATCCCTAATGAAAAACTGTTTTTT. The chain employs TRBV6-4 and TRBJ1-4; a possible D gene is TRBD1 (6 bases). V was pared by 6 bases and J by 3 bases, with 14 bases between. The CDR3 consists of 15 residues. Germline loops: CDR1 MRHNA, CDR2 SNTAGT.

This clone was counted only a few times. V usage is TRBV6-5 and J usage is TRBJ2-7; D might be TRBD1 (6 bases). The CDR3 length is 12 residues. The germline V gene encodes CDR1 MNHEY and CDR2 SVGAGI. V lost 4 bases and J lost 3, with 7 bases in between. The CDR3 nucleotides are TGTGCCAGCAGTTGGGACAACTACGAGCAGTACTTC. Its protein is CASSWDNYEQYF.

The chain links TRBV29-1 to TRBJ2-1; possible D gene TRBD1, 6 bases. Germline values: CDR1 SQVTM, CDR2 ANQGSEA. This CDR3 is built from 13 residues. The V and J ends lost 1 base and 9 bases respectively, with 13 bases between them. The CDR3 bases are TGCAGCGTTGAAGCTGGCAGGGGCCCTGAGCAGTTCTTC. This gives the protein CSVEAGRGPEQFF.